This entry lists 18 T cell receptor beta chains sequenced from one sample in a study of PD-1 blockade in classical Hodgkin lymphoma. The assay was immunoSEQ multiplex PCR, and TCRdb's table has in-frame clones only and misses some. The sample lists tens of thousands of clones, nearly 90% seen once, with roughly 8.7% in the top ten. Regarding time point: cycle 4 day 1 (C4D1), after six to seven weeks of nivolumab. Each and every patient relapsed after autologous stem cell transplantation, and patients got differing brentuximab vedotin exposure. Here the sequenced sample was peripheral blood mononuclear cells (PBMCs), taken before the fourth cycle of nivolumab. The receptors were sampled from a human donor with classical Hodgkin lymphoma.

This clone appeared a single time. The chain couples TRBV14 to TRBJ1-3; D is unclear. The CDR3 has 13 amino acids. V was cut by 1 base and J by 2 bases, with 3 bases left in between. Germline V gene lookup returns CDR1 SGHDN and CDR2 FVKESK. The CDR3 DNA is TGTGCCAGCAGCCAAGTAGCTGGAAACACCATATATTTT. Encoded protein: CASSQVAGNTIYF.

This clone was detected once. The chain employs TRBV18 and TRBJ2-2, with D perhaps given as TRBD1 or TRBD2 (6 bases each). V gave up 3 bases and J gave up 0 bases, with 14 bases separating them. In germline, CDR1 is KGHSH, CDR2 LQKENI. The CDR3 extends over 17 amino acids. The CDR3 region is CASSPLTGAANTGELFF. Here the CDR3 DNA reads TGTGCCAGCTCACCGCTTACGGGGGCCGCGAACACCGGGGAGCTGTTTTTT.

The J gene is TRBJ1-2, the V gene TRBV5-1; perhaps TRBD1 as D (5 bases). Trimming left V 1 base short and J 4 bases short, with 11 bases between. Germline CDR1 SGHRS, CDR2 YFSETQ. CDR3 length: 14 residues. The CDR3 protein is CASSLIGGTYGYTF. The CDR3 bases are TGCGCCAGCAGCTTGATAGGAGGGACCTATGGCTACACCTTC.

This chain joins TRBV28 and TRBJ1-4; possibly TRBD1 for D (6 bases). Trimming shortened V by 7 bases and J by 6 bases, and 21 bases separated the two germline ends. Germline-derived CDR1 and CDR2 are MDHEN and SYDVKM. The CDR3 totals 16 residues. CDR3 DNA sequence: TGTGCCAGCACCCGGGGAGGCAGGGGCGGGTATGAAAAACTGTTTTTT. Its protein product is CASTRGGRGGYEKLFF.

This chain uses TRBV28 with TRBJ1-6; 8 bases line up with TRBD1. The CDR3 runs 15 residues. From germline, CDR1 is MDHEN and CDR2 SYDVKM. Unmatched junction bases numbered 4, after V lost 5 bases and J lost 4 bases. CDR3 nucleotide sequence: TGTGCCAGCAGTATCCAGGGGGCTTATAATTCACCCCTCCACTTT. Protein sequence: CASSIQGAYNSPLHF.

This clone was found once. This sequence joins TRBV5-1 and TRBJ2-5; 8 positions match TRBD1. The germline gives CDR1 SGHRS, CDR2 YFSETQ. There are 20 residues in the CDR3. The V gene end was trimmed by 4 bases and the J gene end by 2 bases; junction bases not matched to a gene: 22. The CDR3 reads CASSPGRGQGLPARQETQYF. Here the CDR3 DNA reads TGCGCCAGCAGCCCGGGGCGTGGACAGGGCCTTCCGGCTCGGCAAGAGACCCAGTACTTC.

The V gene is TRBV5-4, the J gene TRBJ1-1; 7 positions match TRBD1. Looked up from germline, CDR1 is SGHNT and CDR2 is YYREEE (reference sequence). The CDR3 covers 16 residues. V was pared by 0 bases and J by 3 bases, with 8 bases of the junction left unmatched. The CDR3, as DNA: TGTGCCAGCAGCTTGGTTCCCGACAGGGCATACACTGAAGCTTTCTTT. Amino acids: CASSLVPDRAYTEAFF.

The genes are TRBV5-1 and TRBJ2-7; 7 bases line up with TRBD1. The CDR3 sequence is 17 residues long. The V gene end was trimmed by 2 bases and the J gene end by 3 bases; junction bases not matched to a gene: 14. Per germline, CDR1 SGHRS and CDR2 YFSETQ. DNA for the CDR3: TGCGCCAGCAGCTTCGAGCAGGGGGACCTCGGGAACTACGAGCAGTACTTC. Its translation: CASSFEQGDLGNYEQYF.

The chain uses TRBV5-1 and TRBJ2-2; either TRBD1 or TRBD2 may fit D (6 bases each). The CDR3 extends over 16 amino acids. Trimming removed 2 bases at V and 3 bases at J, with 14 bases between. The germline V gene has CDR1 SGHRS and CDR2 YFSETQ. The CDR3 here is CASSLLGGGDTGELFF. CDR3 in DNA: TGCGCCAGCAGCTTATTAGGAGGGGGAGACACCGGGGAGCTGTTTTTT.

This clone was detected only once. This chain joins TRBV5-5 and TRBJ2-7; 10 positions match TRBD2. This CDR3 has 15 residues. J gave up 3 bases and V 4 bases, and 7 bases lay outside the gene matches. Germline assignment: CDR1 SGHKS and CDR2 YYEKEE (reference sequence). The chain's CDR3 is CASSRASGGYYEQYF. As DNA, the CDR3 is TGTGCCAGCAGCCGTGCTAGCGGGGGTTACTACGAGCAGTACTTC.

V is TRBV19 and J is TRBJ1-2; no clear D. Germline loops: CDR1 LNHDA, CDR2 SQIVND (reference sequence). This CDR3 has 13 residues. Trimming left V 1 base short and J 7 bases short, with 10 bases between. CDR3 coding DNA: TGTGCCAGTAGTATAGGTCCGCAGAGTGGCTACACCTTC. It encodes CASSIGPQSGYTF.

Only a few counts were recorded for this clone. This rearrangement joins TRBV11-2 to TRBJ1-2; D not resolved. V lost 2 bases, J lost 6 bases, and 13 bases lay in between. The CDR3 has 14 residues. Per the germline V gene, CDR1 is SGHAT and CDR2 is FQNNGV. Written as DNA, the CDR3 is TGTGCCAGCAGCTTATTATCAGGACTTGATGGCTACACCTTC. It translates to CASSLLSGLDGYTF.

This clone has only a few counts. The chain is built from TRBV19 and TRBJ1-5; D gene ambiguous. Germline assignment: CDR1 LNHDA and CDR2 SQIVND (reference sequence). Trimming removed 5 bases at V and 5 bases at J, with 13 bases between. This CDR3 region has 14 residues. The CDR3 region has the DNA TGTGCCAGTAGTTCGCAAAGGGCCGATCAGCCCCAGCATTTT. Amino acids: CASSSQRADQPQHF.

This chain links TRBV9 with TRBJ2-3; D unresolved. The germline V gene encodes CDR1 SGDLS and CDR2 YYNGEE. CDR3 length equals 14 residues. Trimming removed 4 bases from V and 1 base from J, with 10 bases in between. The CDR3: CASSPPVGTDTQYF. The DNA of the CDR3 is TGTGCCAGCAGCCCCCCGGTCGGCACAGATACGCAGTATTTT. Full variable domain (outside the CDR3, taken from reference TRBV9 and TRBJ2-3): DSGVTQTPKHLITATGQRVTLRCSPRSGDLSVYWYQQSLDQGLQFLIQYYNGEERAKGNILERFSAQQFPDLHSELNLSSLELGDSALYFCASSPPVGTDTQYFGPGTRLTVL.

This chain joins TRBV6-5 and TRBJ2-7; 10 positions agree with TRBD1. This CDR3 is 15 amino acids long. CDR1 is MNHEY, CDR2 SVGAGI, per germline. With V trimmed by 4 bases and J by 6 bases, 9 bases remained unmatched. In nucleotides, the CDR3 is TGTGCCAGCAGTTCCTCCGGGACAGGGGACCGCGAGCAGTACTTC. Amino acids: CASSSSGTGDREQYF.

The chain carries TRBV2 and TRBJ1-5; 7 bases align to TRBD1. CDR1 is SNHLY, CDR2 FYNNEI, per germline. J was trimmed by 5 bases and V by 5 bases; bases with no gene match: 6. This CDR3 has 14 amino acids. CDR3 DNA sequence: TGTGCCAGCAGTACGGACAGGACCGATCAGCCCCAGCATTTT. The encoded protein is CASSTDRTDQPQHF.

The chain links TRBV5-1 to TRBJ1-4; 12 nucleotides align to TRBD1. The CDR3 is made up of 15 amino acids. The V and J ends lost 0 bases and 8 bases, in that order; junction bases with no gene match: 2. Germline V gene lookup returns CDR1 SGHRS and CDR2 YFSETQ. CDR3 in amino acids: CASSLEGTGGEKLFF. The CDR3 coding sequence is TGCGCCAGCAGCTTGGAGGGGACAGGGGGCGAAAAACTGTTTTTT.

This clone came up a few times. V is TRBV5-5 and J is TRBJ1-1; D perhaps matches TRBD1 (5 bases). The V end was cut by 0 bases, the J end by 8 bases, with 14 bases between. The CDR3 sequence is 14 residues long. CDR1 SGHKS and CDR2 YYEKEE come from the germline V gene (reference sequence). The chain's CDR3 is CASSLGGPKTEAFF. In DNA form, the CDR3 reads TGTGCCAGCAGCTTGGGGGGACCTAAGACGGAAGCTTTCTTT.